This T cell receptor (beta chain) comes out of a study of T-cell memory formation after mild COVID-19. Study-wide results and caveats: CD4+ bias marked clones expanding day 15 to 37, unlike balanced contracting clones. Memory sampled before infection contained some responding clones, suggesting cross-reactive memory joined.

TCRdb recomputed calls from the 5' RACE reads with MiXCR, one row per CDR3 protein. The table includes 200,000 to 250,000 distinct CDR3 sequences, 9.4% detected once. Regarding this clonotype: Its antigen is not identified.

V lost 0 bases and J lost 11, with 11 bases in between. CDR3 length: 13 residues. The germline V gene has CDR1 GTSNPN and CDR2 SVGIG (reference sequence). V usage is TRBV30 and J usage is TRBJ1-6, with D possibly matching TRBD1 (6 bases). The sequenced sample was PBMCs or a T cell subset sorted from them (not recorded which). The sequence derives from a man between 18 and 35 years old who had mild COVID-19 (a few samples of this study predate the infection). Cell type and time point are not known. CDR3 in DNA: TGTGCCTGGAGTGTACAGGGAGGGGCACCCCTCCACTTT. Residues: CAWSVQGGAPLHF.